The present T cell receptor beta chain was sequenced within a study of cytomegalovirus exposure and HLA in healthy donors. Study as a whole: The 120 or so validation repertoires used a platform that matched the one used for the 600 to 750 first-cohort repertoires, as a later analysis reported.

As regards this clone: Its antigen is still unknown.

Germline CDR1 is SGHRS and CDR2 is YFSETQ. The CDR3 contains 15 residues. Trimming took off 4 bases at V and 5 bases at J, with 18 bases between the two ends. Assay used: immunoSEQ multiplex PCR; TCRdb lists only in-frame clones, some missing. The sample gives 90,000 to 130,000 clones, more than 75% of which show up once; 1.4% to 1.5% is in the top ten. Overall study findings and caveats: In vitro experiments confirmed that a few CMV-associated chains were specific for CMV antigens. According to a later analysis, TCR clusters from the first cohort tended to co-occur in the 110 or so validation repertoires. Rarity held for most TCR sequences, but there were some public TCRs that occurred in many donors.

The sample consisted of PBMCs. The origin of this receptor is a woman in her 30s in good health and CMV-seropositive. The J gene is TRBJ2-5, the V gene TRBV5-1; D might be TRBD2 (7 bases). The CDR3 protein is CASSDVGGVLETQYF. The CDR3 coding sequence is TGCGCCAGCAGCGATGTAGGGGGGGTTTTGGAGACCCAGTACTTC.